These T cell receptor beta chains were read from a single sample in a study of beta chain features in type 1 diabetes. Method: immunoSEQ multiplex PCR; TCRdb's copy keeps in-frame clones and lacks some. The sample has roughly 50,000 clones, around 40% seen once. The sequencing sample was made of Tregs from blood. The receptors shown here come from a man younger than 40 with type 1 diabetes. Each CDR3 is given with its conserved first and last residue. The D gene is left open where the match is weak. Clone size, where shown, is once, few, many, or a class for clones that have expanded.

size,J,V,D,CDR3,DNA
few,TRBJ1-4,TRBV10-3,TRBD1,CAISDGTGSEKLFF,TGTGCCATCAGTGACGGGACAGGGAGTGAAAAACTGTTTTTT
-,TRBJ2-2,TRBV11-2,-,CASSLKMGLTNTGELFF,TGTGCCAGCAGCTTAAAAATGGGGCTAACGAACACCGGGGAGCTGTTTTTT
-,TRBJ1-5,TRBV2,-,CASSEALISNRKAQHF,TGTGCCAGCAGTGAAGCGCTCATCTCCAATAGAAAAGCCCAGCATTTT
-,TRBJ2-3,TRBV7-7,-,CASSTTHRETQYF,TGTGCTAGCAGCACAACCCACAGGGAGACGCAGTATTTT
-,TRBJ2-5,TRBV11-2,TRBD2,CASSLGASGRETQYF,TGTGCCAGCAGCTTAGGGGCTAGCGGGAGAGAGACCCAGTACTTC
-,TRBJ2-3,TRBV6-5,-,CASSEARGDTQYF,TGTGCCAGCAGTGAAGCAAGAGGGGATACGCAGTATTTT
-,TRBJ2-5,TRBV13,TRBD2,CASTSGLADQETQYF,TGTGCCAGCACTTCGGGACTAGCGGACCAAGAGACCCAGTACTTC
-,TRBJ2-5,TRBV10-3,-,CAIRASGDQETQYF,TGTGCCATCAGAGCATCGGGAGACCAAGAGACCCAGTACTTC
-,TRBJ1-2,TRBV4-2,-,CASSPGINYGYTF,TGTGCCAGCAGCCCCGGGATAAACTATGGCTACACCTTC
few,TRBJ2-7,TRBV30,TRBD2,CAWNVAGGYEQYF,TGTGCCTGGAACGTAGCGGGAGGCTACGAGCAGTACTTC